This is a list of T cell receptor beta chains from one sample in a study of shared clonotypes between healthy human individuals. Method: immunoSEQ multiplex PCR; TCRdb's copy keeps in-frame clones and lacks some. The table records around 990,000 clones, approximately 80% of them present only once. Input material: memory CD4+ T cells from PBMCs. These receptors all come from a man aged 18 to 35 in good health. Some clones in this sample may be carry-over from other donors' samples. Each CDR3 is given with its conserved first and last residue. The order of the fields is clone size, V gene, D gene, J gene, CDR3 DNA, CDR3 protein. The D gene is left open where the match is weak. The size entry is marked missing in some rows and otherwise reads once, few, many or a size class.

-	TRBV19	TRBD1	TRBJ1-1	TGTGCCACTGAGGACAGGGGGCGTGGGACTGAAGCTTTCTTT	CATEDRGRGTEAFF
-	TRBV28	-	TRBJ1-6	TGTGCCAGCAATACCCTGGACACCGCCCTCCACTTT	CASNTLDTALHF
-	TRBV19	TRBD1	TRBJ1-3	TGTGCCAGTATTGGGACAGGGACGGGAAACACCATATATTTT	CASIGTGTGNTIYF
-	TRBV5-6	-	TRBJ2-5	TGTGCCAGCAGCTCTCGGGGGCAAGAGACCCAGTACTTC	CASSSRGQETQYF
-	TRBV5-6	TRBD1	TRBJ2-7	TGTGCCAGCAGACGAGGCGGGACAGGGGACTCCTACGAGCAGTACTTC	CASRRGGTGDSYEQYF
-	TRBV5-6	-	TRBJ1-1	TGTGCCAGCAGCTTGTCGGTCTCGGGGGGGCCTGTGAACACTGAAGCTTTCTTT	CASSLSVSGGPVNTEAFF
many	TRBV2	-	TRBJ1-4	TGTGCCAGCAGTTTTGCCGAAGGACAAGAAAAACTGTTTTTT	CASSFAEGQEKLFF
-	TRBV10-3	-	TRBJ2-3	TGTGCCATCAGTGATGGCTCCGCGCCAGCAGATACGCAGTATTTT	CAISDGSAPADTQYF
-	TRBV27	-	TRBJ2-7	TGTGCCAGCAGTTTATCGCCAGGTCTGTACGAGCAGTACTTC	CASSLSPGLYEQYF
-	TRBV21-1	-	TRBJ2-7	TGTGCCAGCAGCATTAGGTTTTCGGGGACAGGGAGGGTCGAGCAGTACTTC	CASSIRFSGTGRVEQYF
few	TRBV11-2	-	TRBJ2-7	TGTGCCAGCAGCTTAGGTAGGGCGCGGTACGAGCAGTACTTC	CASSLGRARYEQYF
-	TRBV5-1	-	TRBJ2-2	TGCGCCAGCAGCTCGGTGACAGTCACCGGGGAGCTGTTTTTT	CASSSVTVTGELFF
-	TRBV28	TRBD2	TRBJ2-5	TGTGCCAGTCTGGGGGCGGGAGGTTCAGAGACCCAGTACTTC	CASLGAGGSETQYF
few	TRBV7-8	-	TRBJ2-2	TGTGCCAGCAGTCAGACAGTTGCGACGAACACCGGGGAGCTGTTTTTT	CASSQTVATNTGELFF
-	TRBV10-3	TRBD1	TRBJ2-1	TGTGCCATCAGCGCGACAGGGGGCTTCTACAATGAGCAGTTCTTC	CAISATGGFYNEQFF
few	TRBV10-1	TRBD2	TRBJ2-7	TGCGCCAGCAGCCCCGGGACTAGCGACCTAGAGCAGTACTTC	CASSPGTSDLEQYF
few	TRBV5-1	-	TRBJ1-4	TGCGCCAGCAGCCCGGGCGGCGGGGGCTCTAATGAAAAACTGTTTTTT	CASSPGGGGSNEKLFF
-	TRBV7-9	-	TRBJ2-3	TGTGCCAGCAGCCGCGACAGAGGTACGCAGTATTTT	CASSRDRGTQYF
-	TRBV4-1	-	TRBJ2-7	TGCGCCAGCAGCCGGGACGGTAGCTCCTACGAGCAGTACTTC	CASSRDGSSYEQYF
once	TRBV4-2	-	TRBJ2-1	TGTGCCAGCAGCCAAGATCTAGGGAATGAGCAGTTCTTC	CASSQDLGNEQFF
-	TRBV18	-	TRBJ2-7	TGTGCCAGCTCACGGTCAGGGAGAGACTACGAGCAGTACTTC	CASSRSGRDYEQYF
-	TRBV5-4	-	TRBJ2-3	TGTGCCAGCAGCTCAGCGGGACAGACCACAGATACGCAGTATTTT	CASSSAGQTTDTQYF
-	TRBV5-1	TRBD1	TRBJ2-2	TGCGCCAGCGGAAAGACAGGGGTTTCCACCGGGGAGCTGTTTTTT	CASGKTGVSTGELFF
-	TRBV15	-	TRBJ2-2	TGTGCCACCACCGCGGGGACAACCACCGGGGAGCTGTTTTTT	CATTAGTTTGELFF
-	TRBV7-2	-	TRBJ1-2	TGTGCCAGCAGCTTAGGGCAGGGCTATGGCTACACCTTC	CASSLGQGYGYTF
-	TRBV7-2	-	TRBJ1-3	TGTGCCAGCAGCTTATCCTTTAAGGGAGCTGGAAACACCATATATTTT	CASSLSFKGAGNTIYF
-	TRBV5-1	-	TRBJ1-1	TGCGCCAGCAGCCCCGGACAGCCTACTGAAGCTTTCTTT	CASSPGQPTEAFF
-	TRBV27	TRBD1	TRBJ2-1	TGTGCCAGCAGTTCCCGGACAGGATACTACAATGAGCAGTTCTTC	CASSSRTGYYNEQFF
-	TRBV5-4	-	TRBJ1-1	TGTGCCAGCAGCTTACAGGAAAACACTGAAGCTTTCTTT	CASSLQENTEAFF
-	TRBV5-1	TRBD2	TRBJ2-7	TGCGCCAGCAGCCTGGAGGGTAGCGGGAAATTTAACGAGCAGTACTTC	CASSLEGSGKFNEQYF
-	TRBV6-5	TRBD1	TRBJ2-7	TGTGCCAGCAGTTACTCGAGGGGGCCCCTCTACGAGCAGTACTTC	CASSYSRGPLYEQYF
-	TRBV6-5	-	TRBJ2-7	TGTGCCAGCAGACCCCCCCGGACACCCTACGAGCAGTACTTC	CASRPPRTPYEQYF
-	TRBV27	TRBD2	TRBJ2-1	TGTGCCAGCAGCCGCCCTAGCGGGACCCCTGGGGAGCAGTTCTTC	CASSRPSGTPGEQFF
-	TRBV5-1	-	TRBJ2-5	TGCGCCAGCAGCTTGGGAACAGGCCAAGAGACCCAGTACTTC	CASSLGTGQETQYF
many	TRBV27	TRBD1	TRBJ2-3	TGTGCCAGCAGCCGACAGGGGGCAGGTACGCAGTATTTT	CASSRQGAGTQYF
-	TRBV19	-	TRBJ1-3	TGTGCCAGTAGTATCGGGAACTCTGGAAACACCATATATTTT	CASSIGNSGNTIYF
-	TRBV29-1	TRBD2	TRBJ2-1	TGCAGCGTCAGATCGACTAGCGGCTCTTGGAATGAGCAGTTCTTC	CSVRSTSGSWNEQFF
-	TRBV28	-	TRBJ1-2	TGTGCCAGCAGCCTAACAGGGAAGTGGGGCTACACCTTC	CASSLTGKWGYTF
many	TRBV2	-	TRBJ1-5	TGTGCCAGCAGTTACCCAGAAGAGCCCCAGCATTTT	CASSYPEEPQHF
-	TRBV7-9	TRBD2	TRBJ2-1	TGTGCCAGCAGCTCCCGGACTAGCGGGAGGCTCAATGAGCAGTTCTTC	CASSSRTSGRLNEQFF
once	TRBV2	-	TRBJ2-7	TGTGCCAGCACTTCCGCCCCAGTGGGCGAGCAGTACTTC	CASTSAPVGEQYF
-	TRBV25-1	-	TRBJ2-1	TGTGCCAGCAGTGGCCTAGAAGCCTATGAGCAGTTCTTC	CASSGLEAYEQFF
-	TRBV28	TRBD1	TRBJ2-7	TGTGCCAGCAGTTTATTGGGGGGCCGACAGGGGGCCTACGAGCAGTACTTC	CASSLLGGRQGAYEQYF
-	TRBV7-9	TRBD1	TRBJ1-2	TGTGCCAGCAGCAACACCGGGACAGGGTCAGTGGGCCACACCTTC	CASSNTGTGSVGHTF
-	TRBV7-2	TRBD1	TRBJ1-1	TGTGCCAGCAGCTTAGGCGGGACAGCAAACACTGAAGCTTTCTTT	CASSLGGTANTEAFF
-	TRBV7-9	-	TRBJ1-1	TGTGCCAGCAGCTTAGCGGGCTGGACTGAAGCTTTCTTT	CASSLAGWTEAFF
-	TRBV6-8	-	TRBJ1-5	TGTGCCAGCACCTTCCGGCCCGGAGGTGGCAATCAGCCCCAGCATTTT	CASTFRPGGGNQPQHF
once	TRBV2	-	TRBJ2-1	TGTGCCAGCAGTGAAGAGGGAGGGGGGCAGTTCTTC	CASSEEGGGQFF
once	TRBV10-3	TRBD2	TRBJ2-1	TGTGCCATCAGTGAGACACAGCGGGAGGGGAGGATTGAGCAGTTCTTC	CAISETQREGRIEQFF
-	TRBV18	TRBD1	TRBJ2-6	TGTGCCAGCTCCCGCAGGGGGACAGGGAGCTCTGGGGCCAACGTCCTGACTTTC	CASSRRGTGSSGANVLTF
-	TRBV6-5	TRBD2	TRBJ2-2	TGTGCCAGCAGTACGAGCGGGAGAACCGGGGAGCTGTTTTTT	CASSTSGRTGELFF
-	TRBV9	-	TRBJ2-5	TGTGCCAGCAGCGTATCCCAGACTAGAGGCCAAGAGACCCAGTACTTC	CASSVSQTRGQETQYF